This T cell receptor beta chain was obtained from a study of shared clonotypes between healthy human individuals. Naive CD8 cells lacked CD45RO and underwent positive selection for CCR7, leaving out terminally differentiated effector memory CD45RA+ cells. This clone occurred once. Its antigen is not known. Deep-level running was used for the assay. Assay used: immunoSEQ multiplex PCR; TCRdb lists only in-frame clones, some missing. There are about 2.1 million clones in the sample; just over 90% occur only once, and about 1.6% lies in the top ten. Whole-study results and caveats: Since donors were few, the genetic and exposure-history diversity represented was limited.

Sequences were obtained from naive CD8+ T cells from PBMCs. This TCR was recovered from a man aged 18 to 30 in good health. Some clones in this sample may be carry-over from other donors' samples.

CDR3 loop: CASSQDWRDSETQYF. The CDR3 region has the DNA TGCGCCAGCAGCCAAGATTGGCGGGACAGTGAGACCCAGTACTTC. The chain recombines TRBV4-3 with TRBJ2-5, with D perhaps matching TRBD1 (7 bases). The CDR3 consists of 15 residues. Germline V gene lookup returns CDR1 LGHNA and CDR2 YSLEER. Between the trimmed V and J ends, which lost 0 bases and 5 bases, there was a span of 13 bases.